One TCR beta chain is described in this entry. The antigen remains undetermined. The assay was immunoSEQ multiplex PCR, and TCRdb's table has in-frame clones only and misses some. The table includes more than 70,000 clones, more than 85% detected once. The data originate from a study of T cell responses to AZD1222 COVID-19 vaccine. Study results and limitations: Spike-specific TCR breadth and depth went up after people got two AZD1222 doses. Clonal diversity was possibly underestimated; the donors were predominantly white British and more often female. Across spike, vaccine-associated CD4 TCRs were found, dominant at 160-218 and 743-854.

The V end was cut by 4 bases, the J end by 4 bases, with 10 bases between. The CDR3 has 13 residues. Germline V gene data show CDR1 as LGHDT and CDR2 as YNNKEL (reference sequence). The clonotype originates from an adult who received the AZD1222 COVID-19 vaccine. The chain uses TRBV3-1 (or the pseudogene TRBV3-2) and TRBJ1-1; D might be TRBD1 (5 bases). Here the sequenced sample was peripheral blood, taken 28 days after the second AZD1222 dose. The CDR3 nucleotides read TGTGCCAGCAGCCCCCACGGGGGCACTGAAGCTTTCTTT. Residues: CASSPHGGTEAFF.